This T cell receptor beta chain was recorded in a study of T-cell reconstitution after alpha-beta-depleted transplantation in children. Regarding the study as a whole: In patients about two months after transplant, alpha-beta T cells reportedly arose from several hundred expanded graft clones. Surviving recipient T cells and intrathymic progenitors accounted for some patients' high TCRbeta diversity at day 60.

Preparation of the TCRbeta library used unique molecular identifiers. TCRdb analysed the PCR reads with MiXCR anew, one entry per CDR3 protein. The repertoire holds 400,000 to 550,000 distinct CDR3 sequences, with about 11% as singletons. About this clonotype: The antigen remains unidentified.

V dropped 5 bases and J dropped 2; count of bases not matched to a gene: 6. CDR1 LNHDA and CDR2 SQIVND come from the germline V gene (reference sequence). This CDR3 is 15 amino acids long. Sequencing used PBMCs, obtained before TCRalphabeta/CD19-depleted stem cell transplant. The receptor was derived from a child aged 2 to 9 with inherited bone marrow failure, due to receive a stem cell transplant. This chain joins TRBV19 and TRBJ1-1; 9 bases map to TRBD1. The CDR3 nucleotides are TGTGCCAGTAGTTCGACGGGACAGGGAAACACTGAAGCTTTCTTT. Translating it yields CASSSTGQGNTEAFF. Based on the CDR3 plus reference TRBV19 and TRBJ1-1, the full variable domain is DGGITQSPKYLFRKEGQNVTLSCEQNLNHDAMYWYRQDPGQGLRLIYYSQIVNDFQKGDIAEGYSVSREKKESFPLTVTSAQKNPTAFYLCASSSTGQGNTEAFFGQGTRLTVV.